This is a list of T cell receptor beta chains from one sample in a study of response to subunit inactivated influenza vaccine. TCRdb re-derived calls from the RT-PCR reads in MiXCR, one entry per CDR3 protein. The sample lists about 570,000 distinct CDR3 sequences; 11% were seen once. The same sample was also studied in work on T cells expressing NK-cell markers.

The sample consisted of PBMCs from blood, taken on the day of vaccination. These TCRs come from a man aged 45 to 65 who received an inactivated influenza vaccine. Each CDR3 is given with its conserved first and last residue. The D gene is left open where the match is weak. Expanded clones get a size class; other rows say once, few or many, or leave the size out.

>TRBJ2-3|.|TRBV7-2|.
TGTGCCAGCAGCCCCCGGACATTTAGTACGCAGTATTTT
CASSPRTFSTQYF
>TRBJ2-1|.|TRBV4-1|.
TGCGCCAGCAGCCAAGAAGAGGCGGGTACTAACAATGAGCAGTTCTTC
CASSQEEAGTNNEQFF
>TRBJ2-1|many|TRBV5-1|TRBD2
TGCGCCAGCAGCTTGGCTAGCGGGAGTTACAATGAGCAGTTCTTC
CASSLASGSYNEQFF
>TRBJ2-7|.|TRBV30|.
TGTGCCTGGAACCGGGACCCGCGAGGGTCCGAGCAGTACTTC
CAWNRDPRGSEQYF
>TRBJ2-3|few|TRBV28|.
TGTGCCAGCAGTTTCCGGAAGACCGATACGCAGTATTTT
CASSFRKTDTQYF
>TRBJ1-5|.|TRBV20-1|TRBD1
TGCAGTGCACCCGACAGGGGAGTAGGGCAGCCCCAGCATTTT
CSAPDRGVGQPQHF
>TRBJ2-7|few|TRBV4-2|TRBD2
TGTGCCAGCAGCCAAGATATGGGGGGGACTAGCGGACAGGGCCCCTACGAGCAGTACTTC
CASSQDMGGTSGQGPYEQYF
>TRBJ2-3|.|TRBV12-3/TRBV12-4|TRBD2
TGTGCCAGCAGTTTCGGGGGGGAGAACACAGATACGCAGTATTTT
CASSFGGENTDTQYF
>TRBJ2-1|few|TRBV6-9|.
TGTGCCAGCAGAAATGGGGCGGCGGGGAGCTCCTACAATGAGCAGTTCTTC
CASRNGAAGSSYNEQFF
>TRBJ2-5|many|TRBV3-1|.
TGTGCCAGCAGGGGAGAGAGGGGGGCCCAGTACTTC
CASRGERGAQYF
>TRBJ2-1|.|TRBV27|TRBD2
TGTGCCAGCAGTTTATCGGGGCGGGAGCTATTTAATGAGCAGTTCTTC
CASSLSGRELFNEQFF
>TRBJ2-1|few|TRBV24-1|TRBD2
TGTGCCACCAGTGACATACTAGCGGGAGGCCGTAATGAGCAGTTCTTC
CATSDILAGGRNEQFF
>TRBJ1-2|.|TRBV2|.
TGTGCCAGCAGTGTTGGTGGGGGAGTATATGGCTACACCTTC
CASSVGGGVYGYTF
>TRBJ2-7|.|TRBV20-1|TRBD2
TGCAGTGCTAGAGTGGGAACTAGCGGGAATTTCGTCTACGAGCAGTACTTC
CSARVGTSGNFVYEQYF
>TRBJ2-1|.|TRBV4-3|TRBD2
TGCGCCAGCAGCCTCAATGGCCAAGCGGGAGGGCTGAATGAGCAGTTCTTC
CASSLNGQAGGLNEQFF
>TRBJ2-1|few|TRBV29-1|TRBD2
TGCAGCTTGACTAGCGGGATCATCTCCTACAATGAGCAGTTCTTC
CSLTSGIISYNEQFF
>TRBJ2-6|few|TRBV18|.
TGTGCCAGCTCACCATCAATTCTCTCTGGGGCCAACGTCCTGACTTTC
CASSPSILSGANVLTF
>TRBJ2-5|few|TRBV10-3|TRBD1
TGTGCCATCAGTGGGGACAGCAAGGAGACCCAGTACTTC
CAISGDSKETQYF
>TRBJ1-4|.|TRBV11-2|TRBD1
TGTGCCAGCAGCTTACAGGGGGTAGGAAAGGAAAAACTGTTTTTT
CASSLQGVGKEKLFF
>TRBJ2-2|few|TRBV29-1|.
TGCAGCGTTGTTAGGAGTAGCTCCGGGGAGCTGTTTTTT
CSVVRSSSGELFF
>TRBJ2-7|.|TRBV5-1|.
TGCGCCAGCAGCTTTGGTGGGGGCTACGAGCAGTACTTC
CASSFGGGYEQYF
>TRBJ2-7|.|TRBV7-9|.
TGTGCCAGCAGCTTTGTCCAAGGGGGATACGAGCAGTACTTC
CASSFVQGGYEQYF
>TRBJ2-2|.|TRBV5-6|TRBD2
TGTGCCAGCAGCTTGGGAGGACCGGGAGGCACCGGGGAGCTGTTTTTT
CASSLGGPGGTGELFF
>TRBJ1-5|.|TRBV6-2/TRBV6-3|.
TGTGCCAGCTGCCGCACGTTCAATCAGCCCCAGCATTTT
CASCRTFNQPQHF
>TRBJ2-1|few|TRBV7-7|TRBD2
TGTGCCAGCAGCCCGGGACTAGCGGGAGTACGGGATGAGCAGTTCTTC
CASSPGLAGVRDEQFF
>TRBJ1-3|few|TRBV4-1|.
TGCGCCAGCAGCCAAGGACGGAGCTCTGGAAACACCATATATTTT
CASSQGRSSGNTIYF
>TRBJ1-4|.|TRBV6-5|TRBD1
TGTGCCAGCAGTTACTCGGACAGGGGTGAAAAACTGTTTTTT
CASSYSDRGEKLFF
>TRBJ1-1|few|TRBV3-1|.
TGTGCCAGCAGCCAAGGGGGGAGTAAAAACACTGAAGCTTTCTTT
CASSQGGSKNTEAFF
>TRBJ1-5|few|TRBV12-3/TRBV12-4|.
TGTGCCAGCAGTCTACAGCGTTCCGGGGGCAATCAGCCCCAGCATTTT
CASSLQRSGGNQPQHF
>TRBJ2-3|few|TRBV19|TRBD1
TGTGCCAGCACGTACAGGGGCAGAGGAAGTGCTAGCACAGATACGCAGTATTTT
CASTYRGRGSASTDTQYF
>TRBJ2-3|few|TRBV20-1|TRBD2
TGCAGTGCCAGTGGGCTAGCGGGCAACACAGATACGCAGTATTTT
CSASGLAGNTDTQYF
>TRBJ2-3|.|TRBV5-1|TRBD2
TGCGCCAGCAGAGAGGGACTAGAACTCACAGATACGCAGTATTTT
CASREGLELTDTQYF
>TRBJ2-5|few|TRBV5-4|.
TGTGCCAGCAGCTTGGACCTCCTAGGGGCCCAGTACTTC
CASSLDLLGAQYF
>TRBJ2-5|.|TRBV9|.
TGTGCCAGCAGCGTACACGGGACCCGGGTCGAGACCCAGTACTTC
CASSVHGTRVETQYF
>TRBJ2-3|few|TRBV9|.
TGTGCCAGCAGCGTAGGAGTACTTACAATCACAGATACGCAGTATTTT
CASSVGVLTITDTQYF
>TRBJ2-1|.|TRBV12-3/TRBV12-4|.
TGTGCCAGCAGTTTACAGGTCCCCAGTGAGCAGTTCTTC
CASSLQVPSEQFF
>TRBJ1-4|few|TRBV5-1|TRBD1
TGCGCCAGCAGCGGCAGGGGGCCAAATGAAAAACTGTTTTTT
CASSGRGPNEKLFF
>TRBJ1-2|.|TRBV29-1|.
TGCAGCGTTGAAGTATTAGGGTTCTACACCTTC
CSVEVLGFYTF
>TRBJ1-2|.|TRBV12-3/TRBV12-4|.
TGTGCCAGCAGTCCTTCGGTACAAAGCGGGGGCTACACCTTC
CASSPSVQSGGYTF
>TRBJ2-7|.|TRBV12-3/TRBV12-4|.
TGTGCCAGCAGTTATGGGAACGCCGGGGAGCAGTACTTC
CASSYGNAGEQYF
>TRBJ1-2|.|TRBV28|.
TGTGCCAGCAGTTTAAATGACCCAAAGTATGGCTACACCTTC
CASSLNDPKYGYTF
>TRBJ2-3|many|TRBV24-1|TRBD2
TGTGCCACCAGTTACGGGGCGGGAGAGGTCACAGATACGCAGTATTTT
CATSYGAGEVTDTQYF
>TRBJ2-4|few|TRBV20-1|TRBD2
TGCAGTGCTAGAGATGAAACCCTAGCGGTAGCCAAAAACATTCAGTACTTC
CSARDETLAVAKNIQYF
>TRBJ1-1|few|TRBV12-3/TRBV12-4|.
TGTGCCAGCGGACCCGGGACCGAAGCTTTCTTT
CASGPGTEAFF
>TRBJ1-1|few|TRBV29-1|.
TGCAGCGTGGGGAATTCGGGGGGTAACACTGAAGCTTTCTTT
CSVGNSGGNTEAFF
>TRBJ1-2|.|TRBV7-8|TRBD1
TGTGCCAGCAGCCCCCGGACAGGGGTAAATGGCTACACCTTC
CASSPRTGVNGYTF
>TRBJ2-7|.|TRBV20-1|.
TGCAGTGCTAGTATGCAGGGGAGTTACGAGCAGTACTTC
CSASMQGSYEQYF
>TRBJ1-2|few|TRBV20-1|.
TGCAGTGCTAGAGATCGGACGCTTGTCTATGGCTACACCTTC
CSARDRTLVYGYTF
>TRBJ2-7|many|TRBV10-3|TRBD1
TGTGCCATCAGTGAGCGCCGGGACAGACGTACCTACGAGCAGTACTTC
CAISERRDRRTYEQYF
>TRBJ2-4|.|TRBV29-1|.
TGCAGCGTTAAGCCTACAGGGGCGGGGAACATTCAGTACTTC
CSVKPTGAGNIQYF
>TRBJ2-3|.|TRBV6-2/TRBV6-3|TRBD2
TGTGCCAGCAGGCCAGGTGGGGGGGCAGATACGCAGTATTTT
CASRPGGGADTQYF
>TRBJ2-7|.|TRBV12-3/TRBV12-4|.
TGTGCCAGCACCCTGGGACGGGGCGAGCAGTACTTC
CASTLGRGEQYF
>TRBJ1-2|many|TRBV7-2|.
TGTGCCAGCAGCAGGAACTATGGCTACACCTTC
CASSRNYGYTF
>TRBJ1-1|few|TRBV29-1|.
TGCAGCTGTGGGGGAAGGCACACTGAAGCTTTCTTT
CSCGGRHTEAFF
>TRBJ2-1|few|TRBV12-3/TRBV12-4|TRBD2
TGTGCCAGCAGCCACTCCGCGGGGGGGATCTACAATGAGCAGTTCTTC
CASSHSAGGIYNEQFF
>TRBJ1-2|many|TRBV27|.
TGTGCCAGCAGTTTTTCGGGCGACTCCTATGGCTACACCTTC
CASSFSGDSYGYTF
>TRBJ2-1|many|TRBV30|.
TGTGCCTGGACGCGCTCAAGCTCCTACAATGAGCAGTTCTTC
CAWTRSSSYNEQFF
>TRBJ2-4|.|TRBV7-9|.
TGTGCCAGCAGCTTGAAGGGCGGGCTCGGCAAAAACATTCAGTACTTC
CASSLKGGLGKNIQYF
>TRBJ2-3|.|TRBV29-1|TRBD2
TGCAGCGCAACGGGACTAGCGGGAGCAAATATCATCACAGATACGCAGTATTTT
CSATGLAGANIITDTQYF